The 3 T cell receptor beta chains reported below all come from one sample, sequenced in a study of blood T cell repertoires in COVID-19. Sequencing used immunoSEQ multiplex PCR; TCRdb keeps in-frame clones, though not all of them. The table includes over 200,000 clones, 87% detected once. Sequencing was performed on peripheral blood. The source of these receptors is a young woman who had recovered from COVID-19.

This sequence joins TRBV25-1 and TRBJ1-2; D is undetermined. V was pared by 1 base and J by 11 bases, with 14 bases between. Germline V lookup: CDR1 MGHDK, CDR2 SYGVNS. CDR3 length: 13 residues. CDR3 sequence: CASSEWSEEGYTF. The CDR3 coding sequence is TGTGCCAGCAGTGAATGGTCAGAGGAGGGTTACACCTTC.

This chain connects TRBV5-8 to TRBJ2-2; D gene unclear. V was cut by 1 base and J by 4 bases, with 11 bases left in between. Germline V gene data show CDR1 as SGHTS and CDR2 as YDEGEE. The CDR3 covers 15 residues. The CDR3 coding sequence is TGTGCCAGCAGCTTGTACCAGCGCTCCACCGGGGAGCTGTTTTTT. Amino acids: CASSLYQRSTGELFF.

This clone was seen more than once but under ten times. This chain connects TRBV27 to TRBJ2-7; TRBD2 matches at 11 bases. This CDR3 spans 16 amino acids. J lost 3 bases, V lost 10 bases, and 14 bases had no gene match. Germline V CDR1 and CDR2: MNHEY, SMNVEV (reference sequence). The CDR3 loop is CATGHLRLAGGYEQYF. CDR3 nucleotides: TGTGCCACTGGCCACCTTAGGCTAGCGGGAGGCTACGAGCAGTACTTC.